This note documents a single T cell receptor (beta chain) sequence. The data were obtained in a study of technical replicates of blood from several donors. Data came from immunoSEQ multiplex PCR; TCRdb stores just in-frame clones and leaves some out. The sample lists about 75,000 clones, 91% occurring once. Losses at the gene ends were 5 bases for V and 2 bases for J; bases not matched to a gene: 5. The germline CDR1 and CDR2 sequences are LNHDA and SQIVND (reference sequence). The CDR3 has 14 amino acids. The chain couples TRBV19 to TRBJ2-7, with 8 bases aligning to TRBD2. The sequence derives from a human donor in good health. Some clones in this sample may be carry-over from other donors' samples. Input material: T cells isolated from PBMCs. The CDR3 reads CASSAGLAAYEQYF. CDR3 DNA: TGTGCCAGTAGTGCCGGACTAGCTGCCTACGAGCAGTACTTC.